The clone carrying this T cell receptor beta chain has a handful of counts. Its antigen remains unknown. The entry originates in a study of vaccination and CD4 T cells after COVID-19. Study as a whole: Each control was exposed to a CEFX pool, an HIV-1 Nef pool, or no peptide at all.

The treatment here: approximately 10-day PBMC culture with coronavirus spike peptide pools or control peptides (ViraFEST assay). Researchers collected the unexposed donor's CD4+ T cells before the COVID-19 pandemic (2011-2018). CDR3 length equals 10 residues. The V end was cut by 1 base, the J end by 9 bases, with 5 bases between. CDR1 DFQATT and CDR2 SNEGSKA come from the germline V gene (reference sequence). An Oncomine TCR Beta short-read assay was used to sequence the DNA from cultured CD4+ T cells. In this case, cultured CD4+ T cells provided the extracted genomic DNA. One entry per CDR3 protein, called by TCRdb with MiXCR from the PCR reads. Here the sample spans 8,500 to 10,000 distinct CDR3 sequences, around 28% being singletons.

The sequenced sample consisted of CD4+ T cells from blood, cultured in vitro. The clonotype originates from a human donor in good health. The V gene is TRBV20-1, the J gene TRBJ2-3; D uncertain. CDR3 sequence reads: CSARAYTQYF. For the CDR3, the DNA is TGCAGTGCTAGAGCGTACACGCAGTATTTT.